This T cell receptor beta chain was identified during a study of blood T cell repertoires in COVID-19. Study background: The United States, Italy and Spain provided the acute and convalescent COVID-19 samples. The cDNA or gDNA used as material had been derived from T cells, B-cell-depleted T cells, or PBMCs.

The V gene's germline CDR1 is MGHRA and CDR2 YSYEKL. CDR3 length equals 18 residues. Trimming pared 0 bases from V and 0 bases from J, leaving 12 bases between. Enrollment of patients from Seattle took place during active infection, with longitudinal follow-up. Source study methods: Quantification of nucleated cells was approximated via reference gene primer amplification. Generated by immunoSEQ multiplex PCR, the TCRdb table keeps only in-frame clones and is missing some. V, J and clone size are taken as reported in that table, and D and trimming were inferred from the DNA itself. The sample has roughly 120,000 clones; 75% to 90% are singletons.

The rearrangement uses TRBV4-1 and TRBJ1-6; possibly TRBD1 for D (5 bases). This receptor was obtained from a woman in her sixties with COVID-19, enrolled during active disease. Sequencing input: peripheral blood. The CDR3 DNA reads as TGCGCCAGCAGCCAAGATGTTGGGGGGAGCTCCTATAATTCACCCCTCCACTTT. Its translation is CASSQDVGGSSYNSPLHF.